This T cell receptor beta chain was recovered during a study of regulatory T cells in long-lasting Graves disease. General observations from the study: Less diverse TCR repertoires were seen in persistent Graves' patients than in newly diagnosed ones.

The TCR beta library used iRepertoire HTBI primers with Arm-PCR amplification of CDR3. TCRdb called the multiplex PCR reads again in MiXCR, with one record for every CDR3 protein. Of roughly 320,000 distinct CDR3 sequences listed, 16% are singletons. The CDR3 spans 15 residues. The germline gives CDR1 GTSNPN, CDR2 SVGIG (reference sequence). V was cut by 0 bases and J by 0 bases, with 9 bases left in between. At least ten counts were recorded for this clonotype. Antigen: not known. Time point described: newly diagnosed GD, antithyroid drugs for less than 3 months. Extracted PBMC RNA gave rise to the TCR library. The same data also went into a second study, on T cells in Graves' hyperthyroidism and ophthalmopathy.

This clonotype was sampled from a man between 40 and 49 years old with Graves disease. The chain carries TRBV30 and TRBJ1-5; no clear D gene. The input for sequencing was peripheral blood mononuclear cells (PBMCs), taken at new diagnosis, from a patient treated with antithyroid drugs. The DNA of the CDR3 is TGTGCCTGGAGTGTACCGGGGAATAGCAATCAGCCCCAGCATTTT. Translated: CAWSVPGNSNQPQHF.